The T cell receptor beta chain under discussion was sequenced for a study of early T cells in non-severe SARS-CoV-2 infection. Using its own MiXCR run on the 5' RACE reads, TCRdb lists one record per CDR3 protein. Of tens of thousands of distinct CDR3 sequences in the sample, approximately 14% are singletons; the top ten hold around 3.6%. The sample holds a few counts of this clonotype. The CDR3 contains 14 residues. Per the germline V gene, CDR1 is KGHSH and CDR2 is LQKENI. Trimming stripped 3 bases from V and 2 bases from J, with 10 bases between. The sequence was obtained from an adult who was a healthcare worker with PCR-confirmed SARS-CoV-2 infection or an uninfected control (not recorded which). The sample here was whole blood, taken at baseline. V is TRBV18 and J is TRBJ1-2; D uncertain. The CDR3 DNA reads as TGTGCCAGCTCACCTCTAAGAGAGAACTATGGCTACACCTTC. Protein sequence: CASSPLRENYGYTF.